This T cell receptor beta chain was profiled in a study of identical twins listed by TCRdb under 2016. Looking at the study overall: TCR alpha and beta repertoires from monozygotic twins, unrelated adults of various ages and cord blood were deep-sequenced to test whether fetal clonotypes persist. To rule out contamination, replicate twin experiments were performed at different times with different library preparation protocols. Points the paper makes about the study in general: Abundant cord blood beta clonotypes carried fewer insertions; young adult naive repertoires showed a weaker similar trend, while memory repertoires showed none. Out-of-frame TCR alpha sequences shared between twins showed an excess of low generation-probability sequences compared with coincidental sharing between unrelated individuals. Recombination models systematically underestimated out-of-frame TCR alpha sharing in monozygotic twins but agreed with sharing between unrelated individuals. Zero-insertion analyses could be partly confounded by invariant T cells such as MAIT and iNKT, although diverse VJ usage argued against such confounding for most clonotypes. Because the same donors could not be followed over many years, conclusions were based on cross-sectional statistical analysis. Excess twin sharing in beta out-of-frame sequences was weaker because fewer shared sequences lowered the signal-to-noise ratio.

Library preparation employed 5' RACE. The data were produced on an Illumina HiSeq 2000. Template switching introduced a universal primer binding site; the final cDNA contained a unique molecular identifier, enabling accurate counting of TCR cDNA molecules. First-strand cDNA for TCR alpha and beta chains was synthesized from specific primers in the conserved constant-segment region. To control for contamination, every cDNA library was double barcoded, receiving both a SMART-Mk sample barcode and Illumina barcodes. Two successive PCR steps introduced TruSeq adapter sequences along with Illumina sample barcodes. TCR alpha and beta cDNA libraries were sequenced on the Illumina HiSeq platform with custom primers. Per the authors' processing: Unique molecular identifiers were extracted from raw reads with MiGEC, and CDR3 positions were determined with MiXCR. Recombination models were inferred per individual with the repgenHMM and IGoR tools using an EM algorithm. The analysis of shared clonotypes was done with the tcR package in R, with sharing normalized by the product of cloneset sizes. Out-of-frame nonproductive sequences were analyzed to study raw recombination free of thymic and clonal selection effects. Using fastp trimming at Q25 and MiXCR clonotype assembly, TCRdb reanalyzed the public sequencing data and kept in-frame beta chains. Records with the same CDR3 protein are collapsed into one entry carrying the most frequent genes and DNA. V and J calls and clone size were set by TCRdb, not the authors. Recorded for this sample are about 340,000 distinct CDR3 sequences; approximately 13% of them occurred a single time. The biggest ten clones account for more than 6% of the sample.

The germline V gene encodes CDR1 MGHRA and CDR2 YSYEKL. Including cysteine and phenylalanine, the CDR3 has 16 amino acids. CDR3 DNA is the only sequence kept; it has 48 bases, read in frame from the first base. Trimming accounts for 0 bases at V and 9 bases at J, while the number of junction bases matched to no gene is 7. This clonotype was counted at least ten times. Its cognate antigen has yet to be identified. Per-base qualities were not stored, and no clone one base away is much larger. Only healthy Caucasian donors were included. Three pairs of female monozygotic twins, all aged roughly 18 to 29 years, made up the twin cohort. Positive isolation kits from Invitrogen were used to isolate the CD4+ and CD8+ T cell populations. A further study also used this sample, focusing on yellow fever vaccine responses in identical twins. According to the second study: The authors reported that the T cell response to vaccination in identical twins appeared partly convergent and partly personalized. In identical twins, the study followed T cell clones that responded to the vaccine with precision.

Rearrangement joined TRBV4-1 to TRBJ2-1, and 11 junctional nucleotides match TRBD2. The sample comprised CD8+ T cells sorted from blood. The origin of this receptor is a woman aged 18-29 years in good health. At the DNA level, the sequence is TGCGCCAGCAGCCAAGATGGAGGGACTAGCGGCAGTGAGCAGTTCTTC. Protein translation: CASSQDGGTSGSEQFF.